The subject of this entry is one T cell receptor beta chain. Trimming at V came to 1 base and at J to 4 bases, leaving 1 base not matched to a gene. This CDR3 has 15 residues. In germline, CDR1 is MGHDK, CDR2 SYGVNS. The protocol was immunoSEQ multiplex PCR, while the TCRdb copy is restricted to in-frame clones and leaves out a portion. This repertoire shows 14,000 or so clones, about 86% found once; its top ten account for 6.7%. The sample originates from a study of OX40 agonist ivuxolimab in advanced cancers. The sequencing used CD4+ or CD8+ T cells sorted from blood, collected in a trial of the OX40 agonist ivuxolimab. V gene TRBV25-1 combines with J gene TRBJ1-4; TRBD1 agrees at 9 bases. This clonotype was sampled from an adult with an advanced solid tumor such as melanoma, head and neck, liver or kidney cancer. In nucleotides, the CDR3 is TGTGCCAGCAGTGAATCGACAGGGGGTAATGAAAAACTGTTTTTT. This encodes CASSESTGGNEKLFF.